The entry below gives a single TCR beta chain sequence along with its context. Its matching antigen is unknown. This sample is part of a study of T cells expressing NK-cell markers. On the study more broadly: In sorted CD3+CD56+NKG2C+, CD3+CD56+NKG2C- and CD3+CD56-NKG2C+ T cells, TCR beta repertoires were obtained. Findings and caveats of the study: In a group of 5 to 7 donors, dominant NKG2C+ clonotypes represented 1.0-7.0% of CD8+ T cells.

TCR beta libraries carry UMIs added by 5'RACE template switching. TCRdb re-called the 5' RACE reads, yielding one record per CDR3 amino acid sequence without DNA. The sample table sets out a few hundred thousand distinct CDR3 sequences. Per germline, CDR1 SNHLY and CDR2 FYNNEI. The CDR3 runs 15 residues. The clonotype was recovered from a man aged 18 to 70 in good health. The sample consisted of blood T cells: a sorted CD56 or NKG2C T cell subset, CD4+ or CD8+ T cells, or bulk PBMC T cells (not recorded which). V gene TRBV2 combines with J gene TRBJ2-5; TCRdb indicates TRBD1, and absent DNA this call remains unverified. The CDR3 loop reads CASSEGHLRGETQYF.